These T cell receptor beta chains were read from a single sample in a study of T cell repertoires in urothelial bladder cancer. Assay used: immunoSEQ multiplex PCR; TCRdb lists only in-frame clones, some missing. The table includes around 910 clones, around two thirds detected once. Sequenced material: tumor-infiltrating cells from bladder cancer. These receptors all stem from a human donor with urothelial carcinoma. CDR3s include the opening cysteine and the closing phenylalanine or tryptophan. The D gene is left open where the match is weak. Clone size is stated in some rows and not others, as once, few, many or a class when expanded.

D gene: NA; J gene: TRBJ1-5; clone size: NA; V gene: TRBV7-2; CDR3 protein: CASSLWGEQAQHF; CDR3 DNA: TGTGCCAGCAGCTTGTGGGGCGAGCAGGCCCAGCATTTT
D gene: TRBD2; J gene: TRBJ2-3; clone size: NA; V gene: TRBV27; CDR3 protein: CASRLAAGGPNTQYF; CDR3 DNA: TGTGCCAGCCGACTTGCGGCGGGAGGGCCGAATACGCAGTATTTT
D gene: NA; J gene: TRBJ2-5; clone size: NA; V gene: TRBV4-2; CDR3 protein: CASSQGEGAETQYF; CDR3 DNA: TGTGCCAGCAGCCAAGGAGAGGGAGCGGAGACCCAGTACTTC
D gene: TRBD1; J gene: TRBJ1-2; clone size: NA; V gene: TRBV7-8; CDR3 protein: CASSLGETGRSGYTF; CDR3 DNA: TGTGCCAGCAGCTTAGGGGAGACAGGGCGCTCTGGCTACACCTTC
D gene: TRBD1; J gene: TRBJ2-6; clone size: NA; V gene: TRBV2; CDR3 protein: CASRDSGTGDPGANVLTF; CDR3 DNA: TGTGCCAGCAGGGATTCCGGGACAGGAGATCCTGGGGCCAACGTCCTGACTTTC
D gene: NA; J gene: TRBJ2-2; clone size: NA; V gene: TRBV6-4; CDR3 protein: CASSDRATGELFF; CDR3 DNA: TGTGCCAGCAGTGACCGGGCGACCGGGGAGCTGTTTTTT
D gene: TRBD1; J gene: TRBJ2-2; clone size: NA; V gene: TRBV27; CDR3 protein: CASSLFGTGSNTGELFF; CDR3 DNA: TGTGCCAGCAGTTTATTTGGGACAGGGTCGAACACCGGGGAGCTGTTTTTT
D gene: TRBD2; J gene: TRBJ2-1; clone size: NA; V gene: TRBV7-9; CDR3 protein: CASSDGTSGSDWFF; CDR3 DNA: TGTGCCAGCAGCGACGGGACTAGCGGGAGCGATTGGTTCTTC
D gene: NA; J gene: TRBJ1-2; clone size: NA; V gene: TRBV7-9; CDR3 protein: CASSLTGHYGYTF; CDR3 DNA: TGTGCCAGCAGCCTTACGGGGCACTATGGCTACACCTTC
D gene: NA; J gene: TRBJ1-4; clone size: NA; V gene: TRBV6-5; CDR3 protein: CASSYTGNNEKLFF; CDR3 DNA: TGTGCCAGCAGTTACACAGGAAATAATGAAAAACTGTTTTTT
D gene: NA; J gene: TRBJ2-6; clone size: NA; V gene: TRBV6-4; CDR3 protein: CASSPGAGALGANVLTF; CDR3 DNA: TGTGCCAGCAGCCCCGGGGCAGGGGCGCTAGGGGCCAACGTCCTGACTTTC
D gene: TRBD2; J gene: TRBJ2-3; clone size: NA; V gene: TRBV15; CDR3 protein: CATSGLGTSGGVATDTQYF; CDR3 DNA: TGTGCCACCAGCGGTCTAGGGACTAGCGGGGGGGTGGCCACAGATACGCAGTATTTT
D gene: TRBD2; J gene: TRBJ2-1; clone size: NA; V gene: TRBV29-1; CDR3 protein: CSVHPSGSSHEQFF; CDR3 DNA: TGCAGCGTTCACCCTAGCGGGAGTTCCCATGAGCAGTTCTTC
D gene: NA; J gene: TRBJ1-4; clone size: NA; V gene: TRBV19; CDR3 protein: CASSIAWETNEKLFF; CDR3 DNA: TGTGCCAGTAGTATTGCATGGGAGACTAATGAAAAACTGTTTTTT
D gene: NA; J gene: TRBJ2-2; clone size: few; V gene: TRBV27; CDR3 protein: CASRAINTGELFF; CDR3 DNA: TGTGCCAGCCGGGCTATAAACACCGGGGAGCTGTTTTTT
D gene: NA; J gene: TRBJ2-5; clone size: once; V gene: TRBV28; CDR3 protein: CASSTPAGITQETQYF; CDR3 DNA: TGTGCCAGCAGTACCCCGGCGGGAATTACCCAAGAGACCCAGTACTTC
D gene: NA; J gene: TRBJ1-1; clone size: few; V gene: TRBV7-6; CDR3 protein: CASSLGAGSDTEAFF; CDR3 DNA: TGTGCCAGCAGCTTAGGAGCAGGGTCTGACACTGAAGCTTTCTTT
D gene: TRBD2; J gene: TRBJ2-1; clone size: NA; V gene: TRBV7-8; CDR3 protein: CASSLRTSGYEQFF; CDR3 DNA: TGTGCCAGCAGCTTGAGGACTAGTGGTTATGAGCAGTTCTTC
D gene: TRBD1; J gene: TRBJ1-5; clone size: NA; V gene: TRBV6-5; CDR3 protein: CASSRTGRNQPQHF; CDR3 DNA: TGTGCCAGCAGTCGGACAGGGAGGAATCAGCCCCAGCATTTT
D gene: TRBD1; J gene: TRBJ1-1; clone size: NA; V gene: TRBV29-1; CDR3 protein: CSVRDRGRVKGAFF; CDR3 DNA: TGCAGCGTTAGAGACAGGGGGAGGGTAAAGGGCGCTTTCTTT
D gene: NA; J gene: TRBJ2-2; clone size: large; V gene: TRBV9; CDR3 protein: CASSARASYPGELFF; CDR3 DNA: TGTGCCAGCAGCGCAAGGGCATCTTACCCCGGGGAGCTGTTTTTT
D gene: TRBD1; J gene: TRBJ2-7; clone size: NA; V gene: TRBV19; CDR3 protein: CASSIGDRGQQYF; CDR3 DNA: TGTGCCAGTAGTATCGGGGACAGGGGACAGCAGTACTTC
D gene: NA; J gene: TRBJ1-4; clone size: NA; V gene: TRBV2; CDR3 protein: CASSEADEERFF; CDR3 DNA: TGTGCCAGCAGTGAAGCAGACGAAGAGCGGTTTTTT
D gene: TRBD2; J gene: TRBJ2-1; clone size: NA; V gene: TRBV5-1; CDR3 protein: CASSPLAGVFDEQFF; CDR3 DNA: TGCGCCAGCAGCCCATTAGCGGGAGTGTTCGATGAGCAGTTCTTC
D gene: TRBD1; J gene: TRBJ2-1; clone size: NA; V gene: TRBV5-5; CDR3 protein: CASSLLTGVGYNEQFF; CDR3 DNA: TGTGCCAGCAGCTTGCTTACAGGGGTAGGTTACAATGAGCAGTTCTTC
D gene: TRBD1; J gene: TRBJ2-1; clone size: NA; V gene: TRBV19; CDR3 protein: CATSDRVNYNEQFF; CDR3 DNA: TGTGCCACCTCGGACAGGGTCAACTACAATGAGCAGTTCTTC
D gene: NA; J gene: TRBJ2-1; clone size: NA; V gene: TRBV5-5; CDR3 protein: CASSLAYNEQFF; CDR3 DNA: TGTGCCAGCAGCTTGGCCTACAATGAGCAGTTCTTC
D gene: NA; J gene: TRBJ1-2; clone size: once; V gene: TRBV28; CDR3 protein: CASSLGSSGRSYGYTF; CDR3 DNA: TGTGCCAGCAGTTTAGGCTCGTCAGGGAGATCCTATGGCTACACCTTC
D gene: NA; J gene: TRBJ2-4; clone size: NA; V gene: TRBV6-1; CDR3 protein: CASLPWAGDIQYF; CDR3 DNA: TGTGCCAGCCTTCCCTGGGCCGGGGACATTCAGTACTTC
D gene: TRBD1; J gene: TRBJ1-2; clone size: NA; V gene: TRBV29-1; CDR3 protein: CSVGTGRHGYTF; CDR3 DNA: TGCAGCGTAGGGACAGGGCGACATGGCTACACCTTC
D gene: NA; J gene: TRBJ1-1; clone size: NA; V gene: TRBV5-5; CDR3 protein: CASSLDGLMNTEAFF; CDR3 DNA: TGTGCCAGCAGCTTGGACGGACTTATGAACACTGAAGCTTTCTTT
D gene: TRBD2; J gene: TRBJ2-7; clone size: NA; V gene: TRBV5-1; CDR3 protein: CASSPGGSSYEQYF; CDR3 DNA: TGCGCCAGCAGCCCGGGAGGGAGCTCCTACGAGCAGTACTTC
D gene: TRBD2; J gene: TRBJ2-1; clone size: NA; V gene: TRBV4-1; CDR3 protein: CASTHLAGAYNEQFF; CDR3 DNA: TGCGCCAGCACCCACTTAGCGGGAGCCTACAATGAGCAGTTCTTC
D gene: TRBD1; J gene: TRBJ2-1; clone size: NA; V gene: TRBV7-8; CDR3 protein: CASSLALGVTGQYDEQFF; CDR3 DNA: TGTGCCAGCAGCTTAGCGCTGGGAGTGACAGGGCAATATGATGAGCAGTTCTTC
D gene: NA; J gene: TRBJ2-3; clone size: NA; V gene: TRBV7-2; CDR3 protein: CASSLALGGGRTDTQYF; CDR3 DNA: TGTGCCAGCAGCTTAGCGCTGGGGGGGGGCCGGACAGATACGCAGTATTTT
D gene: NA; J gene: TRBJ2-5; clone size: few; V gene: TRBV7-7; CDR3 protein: CASSLDSISLQTQYF; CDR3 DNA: TGTGCCAGCAGCTTAGATAGTATTAGTCTGCAGACCCAGTACTTC
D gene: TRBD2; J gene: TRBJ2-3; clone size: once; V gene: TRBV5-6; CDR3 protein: CASSPTSSDTQYF; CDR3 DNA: TGTGCCAGCAGCCCGACTAGCTCAGATACGCAGTATTTT
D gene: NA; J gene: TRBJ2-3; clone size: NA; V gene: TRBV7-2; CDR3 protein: CASSLDRSRDTQYF; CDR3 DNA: TGTGCCAGCAGCTTAGATCGATCGCGTGATACGCAGTATTTT
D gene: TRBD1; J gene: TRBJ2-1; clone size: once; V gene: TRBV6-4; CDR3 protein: CASSEGQGYYNEQFF; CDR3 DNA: TGTGCCAGCAGTGAAGGACAGGGGTATTACAATGAGCAGTTCTTC
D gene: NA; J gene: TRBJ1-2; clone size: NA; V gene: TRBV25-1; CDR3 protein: CASSESRTNYGYTF; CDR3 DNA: TGTGCCAGCAGTGAGTCACGGACTAACTATGGCTACACCTTC
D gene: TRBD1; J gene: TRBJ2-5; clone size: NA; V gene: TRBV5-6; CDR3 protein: CASTHRGPYQETQYF; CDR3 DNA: TGTGCCAGCACCCACAGGGGCCCGTACCAAGAGACCCAGTACTTC
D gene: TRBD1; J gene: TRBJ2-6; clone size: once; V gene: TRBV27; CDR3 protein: CASSLIFRRGIAGANVLTF; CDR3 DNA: TGTGCCAGCAGTTTAATATTTCGCAGGGGGATTGCTGGGGCCAACGTCCTGACTTTC
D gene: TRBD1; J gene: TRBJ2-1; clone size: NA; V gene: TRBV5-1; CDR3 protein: CASNLDRGDEQFF; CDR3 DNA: TGCGCCAGCAACCTGGACAGGGGCGATGAGCAGTTCTTC
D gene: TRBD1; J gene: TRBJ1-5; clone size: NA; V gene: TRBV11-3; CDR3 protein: CASSGSDRGWQPQHF; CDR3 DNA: TGTGCCAGCAGCGGATCTGACAGGGGTTGGCAGCCCCAGCATTTT
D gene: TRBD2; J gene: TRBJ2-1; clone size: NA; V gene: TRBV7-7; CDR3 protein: CASSLSGDYNEQFF; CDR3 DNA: TGTGCCAGCAGCCTTAGCGGGGACTACAATGAGCAGTTCTTC
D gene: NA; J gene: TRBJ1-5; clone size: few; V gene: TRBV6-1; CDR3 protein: CASITGTRFDQPQHF; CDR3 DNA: TGTGCCAGCATAACTGGGACACGGTTCGATCAGCCCCAGCATTTT
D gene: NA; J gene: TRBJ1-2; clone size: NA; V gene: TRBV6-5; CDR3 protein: CASRLQGAWGYTF; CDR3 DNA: TGTGCCAGCAGACTACAGGGAGCTTGGGGCTACACCTTC
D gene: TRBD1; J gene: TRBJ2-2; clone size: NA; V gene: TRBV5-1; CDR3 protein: CASSLVGGAGTGELFF; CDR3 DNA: TGCGCCAGCAGCTTAGTAGGGGGCGCCGGCACCGGGGAGCTGTTTTTT
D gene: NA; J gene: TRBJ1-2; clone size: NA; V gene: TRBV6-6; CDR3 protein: CASSYRGPYGYTF; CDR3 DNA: TGTGCCAGCAGTTATCGGGGGCCCTATGGCTACACCTTC